Listed below are T cell receptor beta chains from one sample, sequenced in a study of Tregs in tolerant kidney transplant recipients. Data came from immunoSEQ multiplex PCR; TCRdb stores just in-frame clones and leaves some out. The sample has some 90,000 clones, around nine tenths seen once; the top ten hold over 3.5%. Sequencing input: CD8+ T cells from blood. The receptors originated from a human donor in good health. Both conserved end residues are part of each CDR3. Fields, in order: D gene, clone size, V gene, J gene, CDR3 length, CDR3 protein, CDR3 DNA. The D gene is left open where the match is weak. Where a row states a size, it is once, few, many or the class of an expanded clone; other rows omit it.

>TRBD2|.|TRBV5-1|TRBJ2-1|16
CASSLGLAGSYNEQFF
TGCGCCAGCAGCTTGGGACTAGCGGGCTCCTACAATGAGCAGTTCTTC
>TRBD2|.|TRBV5-1|TRBJ2-3|16
CASSLKDGRAGDTQYF
TGCGCCAGCAGCTTGAAGGACGGGAGGGCCGGGGATACGCAGTATTTT
>.|.|TRBV5-6|TRBJ2-5|11
CASSSQETQYF
TGTGCCAGCAGCAGTCAAGAGACCCAGTACTTC
>TRBD2|once|TRBV7-9|TRBJ2-7|14
CASSLMGLAHEQYF
TGTGCCAGCAGCTTAATGGGACTAGCCCACGAGCAGTACTTC
>.|.|TRBV9|TRBJ2-3|13
CASSPLNTDTQYF
TGTGCCAGCAGCCCCCTAAACACAGATACGCAGTATTTT
>.|medium-sized|TRBV27|TRBJ1-4|14
CASRTGGVNEKLFF
TGTGCCAGCAGGACGGGCGGGGTTAATGAAAAACTGTTTTTT
>TRBD2|.|TRBV11-1|TRBJ2-1|15
CASSTGLADYNEQFF
TGTGCCAGCAGCACGGGACTAGCGGACTACAATGAGCAGTTCTTC
>TRBD2|few|TRBV2|TRBJ2-2|18
CAIPQGLAGGSYTGELFF
TGTGCCATACCCCAAGGGCTAGCGGGGGGGTCCTACACCGGGGAGCTGTTTTTT
>.|.|TRBV5-1|TRBJ2-7|15
CASSLDRGGSDEQYF
TGCGCCAGCAGCTTGGACAGGGGGGGTAGTGACGAGCAGTACTTC
>TRBD1|.|TRBV13|TRBJ1-4|15
CASSLGGQGEEKLFF
TGTGCCAGCAGCTTAGGGGGACAGGGGGAGGAAAAACTGTTTTTT
>.|.|TRBV4-1|TRBJ2-5|12
CASSQDRETQYF
TGCGCCAGCAGCCAAGATAGAGAGACCCAGTACTTC
>.|.|TRBV2|TRBJ2-3|15
CASSASGPGRDTQYF
TGTGCCAGCAGCGCCTCGGGACCGGGCAGAGATACGCAGTATTTT
>.|once|TRBV6-1|TRBJ2-3|12
CASSMDTDTQYF
TGTGCCAGCAGCATGGACACAGATACGCAGTATTTT
>TRBD2|.|TRBV9|TRBJ2-1|16
CASSVGTSASYNEQFF
TGTGCCAGCAGCGTAGGGACTAGCGCATCCTACAATGAGCAGTTCTTC
>TRBD1|.|TRBV4-1|TRBJ1-4|19
CASSTPGGAGGATNEKLFF
TGCGCCAGCAGCACGCCAGGGGGTGCAGGGGGCGCAACTAATGAAAAACTGTTTTTT
>.|.|TRBV15|TRBJ2-3|14
CATSREAGPDTQYF
TGTGCCACCAGCAGAGAGGCGGGACCTGATACGCAGTATTTT
>.|.|TRBV30|TRBJ2-1|16
CAWSVLSGILVDEQFF
TGTGCCTGGAGTGTACTATCCGGGATTCTGGTTGATGAGCAGTTCTTC
>TRBD1|.|TRBV4-1|TRBJ1-1|15
CASSQAGGMNTEAFF
TGCGCCAGCAGCCAAGCAGGGGGGATGAACACTGAAGCTTTCTTT
>TRBD1|.|TRBV5-1|TRBJ1-1|16
CASSFDRGRVKTEAFF
TGCGCCAGTAGTTTCGACAGGGGGCGGGTAAAAACTGAAGCTTTCTTT
>TRBD2|.|TRBV2|TRBJ2-3|17
CASSEVIAGEWPDTQYF
TGTGCCAGCAGTGAAGTTATAGCGGGAGAATGGCCAGATACGCAGTATTTT
>TRBD1|.|TRBV4-1|TRBJ2-7|16
CASSLAGTGISYEQYF
TGCGCCAGCAGCTTGGCCGGGACAGGGATCTCCTACGAGCAGTACTTC
>TRBD2|.|TRBV14|TRBJ2-7|16
CASSQWGLAENYEQYF
TGTGCCAGCAGCCAGTGGGGACTAGCGGAAAACTACGAGCAGTACTTC
>.|.|TRBV6-5|TRBJ2-2|15
CASSYLRGPTGELFF
TGTGCCAGCAGTTACTTAAGGGGCCCCACCGGGGAGCTGTTTTTT
>.|.|TRBV6-5|TRBJ1-4|15
CASSYSANKVEKLFF
TGTGCCAGCAGTTACTCGGCCAACAAGGTTGAGAAACTGTTTTTT
>TRBD1|once|TRBV19|TRBJ1-4|19
CASSIDPGTGHAWSEKLFF
TGTGCCAGTAGTATAGATCCTGGGACAGGCCATGCGTGGAGTGAAAAACTGTTTTTT
>.|.|TRBV6-1|TRBJ2-7|14
CASSEDGGPYEQYF
TGTGCCAGCAGTGAAGATGGGGGTCCCTACGAGCAGTACTTC
>.|.|TRBV4-1|TRBJ1-1|13
CASSQAGVTEAFF
TGCGCCAGCAGCCAAGCCGGGGTCACTGAAGCTTTCTTT
>.|.|TRBV7-9|TRBJ2-3|16
CASSPPTRGLTDTQYF
TGTGCCAGCAGCCCCCCGACAAGAGGACTCACAGATACGCAGTATTTT
>.|.|TRBV6-5|TRBJ1-3|14
CASSYDGDSDTIYF
TGTGCCAGCAGTTACGACGGGGATTCAGACACCATATATTTT
>TRBD1|.|TRBV29-1|TRBJ2-7|14
CSVEAGQGSYEQYF
TGCAGCGTTGAGGCGGGACAGGGCTCCTACGAGCAGTACTTC
>.|.|TRBV7-8|TRBJ2-5|14
CASFQVGRQETQYF
TGTGCCTCCTTTCAGGTTGGCAGACAAGAGACCCAGTACTTC
>TRBD1|.|TRBV5-1|TRBJ2-6|18
CASSSRDRENPGANVLTF
TGCGCCAGCAGCTCCCGGGACAGGGAAAATCCTGGGGCCAACGTCCTGACTTTC
>.|.|TRBV9|TRBJ2-1|15
CASSSGGVSYNEQFF
TGTGCCAGCAGTTCAGGGGGGGTTTCCTACAATGAGCAGTTCTTC
>.|.|TRBV30|TRBJ2-7|12
CAWSHKTYEQYF
TGTGCCTGGAGTCACAAGACCTACGAGCAGTACTTC
>.|.|TRBV14|TRBJ2-5|13
CASSLVRQETQYF
TGTGCCAGCAGCCTAGTTAGGCAAGAGACCCAGTACTTC
>TRBD1|.|TRBV30|TRBJ1-2|13
CAWGGTGSYGYTF
TGTGCCTGGGGGGGGACAGGATCCTATGGCTACACCTTC
>TRBD1|.|TRBV6-5|TRBJ2-1|16
CASSYSTGETYNEQFF
TGTGCCAGCAGTTACTCCACAGGGGAAACCTACAATGAGCAGTTCTTC
>TRBD1|.|TRBV10-1|TRBJ2-2|18
CASSEDRDAPLYTGELFF
TGCGCCAGCAGTGAGGACAGGGACGCCCCTCTATACACCGGGGAGCTGTTTTTT
>TRBD2|.|TRBV30|TRBJ2-7|15
CAWSVGGGAGYEQYF
TGTGCCTGGAGTGTTGGCGGGGGGGCCGGGTACGAGCAGTACTTC
>.|.|TRBV5-4|TRBJ1-1|12
CASSLASDRAFF
TGTGCCAGCAGCTTGGCCTCCGACAGGGCTTTCTTT
>.|.|TRBV15|TRBJ2-1|12
CATSSAGHGQFF
TGTGCCACCAGCAGTGCAGGTCATGGGCAGTTCTTC
>TRBD2|.|TRBV4-1|TRBJ2-1|15
CASSQDPGLAGEQFF
TGCGCCAGCAGCCAGGACCCGGGACTAGCGGGCGAGCAGTTCTTC
>.|few|TRBV13|TRBJ2-1|13
CASKGGQTNEQFF
TGTGCCAGCAAGGGGGGGCAGACCAATGAGCAGTTCTTC
>.|.|TRBV19|TRBJ1-5|13
CASSMVVSQPQHF
TGTGCCAGTAGTATGGTGGTGAGTCAGCCCCAGCATTTT
>TRBD2|.|TRBV6-6|TRBJ2-7|15
CASSYESGGPDEQYF
TGTGCCAGCAGTTACGAGTCGGGAGGGCCCGACGAGCAGTACTTC
>.|.|TRBV4-1|TRBJ2-2|14
CASSPDPSAGELFF
TGCGCCAGCAGCCCTGATCCGTCAGCCGGGGAGCTGTTTTTT
>TRBD2|.|TRBV5-5|TRBJ2-3|17
CASSLVASGTSRDTQYF
TGTGCCAGCAGCTTGGTGGCTAGCGGTACCTCCAGGGATACGCAGTATTTT
>.|.|TRBV11-1|TRBJ2-3|12
CASSLDSHTQYF
TGTGCCAGCAGCTTAGACAGCCATACGCAGTATTTT
>.|.|TRBV20-1|TRBJ2-7|11
CSARHITEQYF
TGCAGTGCTAGACATATTACCGAGCAGTACTTC
>TRBD1|.|TRBV25-1|TRBJ2-2|16
CASSEWAGGPAGELFF
TGTGCCAGCAGTGAATGGGCAGGGGGCCCTGCCGGGGAGCTGTTTTTT
>.|.|TRBV10-1|TRBJ2-5|16
CASSEGRGGFQETQYF
TGCGCCAGCAGTGAGGGTAGAGGGGGGTTCCAAGAGACCCAGTACTTC
>TRBD1|.|TRBV18|TRBJ2-2|15
CASSPPTGGLGELFF
TGTGCCAGCTCACCACCGACAGGGGGCCTCGGGGAGCTGTTTTTT
>.|.|TRBV10-3|TRBJ2-7|14
CAISAPGSTYEQYF
TGTGCCATCAGTGCCCCGGGGTCTACCTACGAGCAGTACTTC